Following are 21 T cell receptor beta chains from one sample sequenced in a study of blood T cell repertoires in COVID-19. The data were produced by immunoSEQ multiplex PCR, yet TCRdb's version contains in-frame clones alone and is incomplete. The data show roughly 330,000 clones, around four fifths seen once. The sequenced material came from peripheral blood. These receptors came from a woman in her forties or fifties with acute or convalescent COVID-19.

The rearrangement joins TRBV29-1 to TRBJ2-1; TRBD1 matches 9 bases. This CDR3 is built from 13 residues. Germline V gene data show CDR1 as SQVTM and CDR2 as ANQGSEA. V lost 7 bases to trimming and J lost 3 bases; unmatched junction nucleotides: 4. The CDR3 nucleotides are TGCAGCGCTGGGGACAGGGTCTACAATGAGCAGTTCTTC. Its protein is CSAGDRVYNEQFF.

This clone has a handful of counts. The chain combines TRBV12-5 with TRBJ2-3, with 7 bases identical to TRBD1. CDR3 length: 14 amino acids. With V trimmed by 6 bases and J by 0 bases, 3 bases remained unmatched. Germline V gene data show CDR1 as LGHNT and CDR2 as FRNRAP. CDR3 region: CASGTGSSTDTQYF. CDR3 coding DNA: TGTGCTAGTGGGACAGGGTCTAGCACAGATACGCAGTATTTT.

The rearrangement uses TRBV4-1 and TRBJ2-7; 9 nucleotides agree with TRBD1. Germline loops: CDR1 MGHRA, CDR2 YSYEKL. This CDR3 spans 13 amino acids. With 4 bases clipped from V and 6 bases from J, the junction kept 4 bases outside the gene matches. CDR3 bases: TGCGCCAGCAGCCCGGGACAGGGTCTCGAGCAGTACTTC. Translating gives CASSPGQGLEQYF.

This chain connects TRBV5-5 to TRBJ2-7, with D possibly matching TRBD2 (6 bases). From germline, CDR1 is SGHKS and CDR2 YYEKEE (reference sequence). The CDR3 is made up of 15 amino acids. Deletions cut 4 bases from V and 6 bases from J, with 20 bases between. The DNA for the CDR3 is TGTGCCAGCAGCATTGGGGGACGGGGGTTTGGCGAGCAGTACGTC. Amino acids: CASSIGGRGFGEQYV.

V gene TRBV18 combines with J gene TRBJ2-5, with D maybe TRBD2 (6 bases). The CDR3 is made up of 15 amino acids. The germline V gene has CDR1 KGHSH and CDR2 LQKENI. V gave up 6 bases and J gave up 7 bases, with 21 bases separating them. In DNA form, the CDR3 reads TGTGCCAGCTCGGCCGGTTGGGGTCAAGCGGGGACCCAGTACTTC. As protein: CASSAGWGQAGTQYF.

V and J are TRBV10-3 and TRBJ1-1; TRBD1 matches 7 bases. This CDR3 has 12 residues. Germline V gene sequence: CDR1 ENHRY, CDR2 SYGVKD. The ends lost 2 bases at V and 10 bases at J; junction bases unmatched: 4. The CDR3 sequence is CAISEQSGGAFF. The CDR3 DNA reads TGTGCCATCAGTGAGCAGTCAGGGGGAGCTTTCTTT.

The rearrangement links TRBV7-7 to TRBJ1-3; D may be TRBD1 (6 bases). The CDR3 loop spans 15 amino acids. CDR1 is SSHAT and CDR2 is FNYEAQ in the germline V gene (reference sequence). V gave up 5 bases and J gave up 6 bases, with 17 bases separating them. CDR3 nucleotide sequence: TGTGCCAGCAGCCTTGGGGGGGGGCTCGAAAACACCATATATTTT. This encodes CASSLGGGLENTIYF.

This chain links TRBV5-4 with TRBJ2-2; the match to TRBD1 covers 10 bases. Germline-derived CDR1 and CDR2 are SGHNT and YYREEE (reference sequence). The V and J ends lost 4 bases and 3 bases, in that order; junction bases with no gene match: 6. The CDR3 loop spans 16 amino acids. The CDR3 DNA reads as TGTGCCAGCAGCCCCCGGGACAGGGGCTACACCGGGGAGCTGTTTTTT. It encodes CASSPRDRGYTGELFF.

This sequence joins TRBV28 and TRBJ2-3; TRBD1 is a possible D gene (6 bases). V was pared by 7 bases and J by 3 bases, with 8 bases between. Germline-derived CDR1 and CDR2 are MDHEN and SYDVKM. The length of the CDR3 is 12 residues. Here the CDR3 DNA reads TGTGCCAGCAATACAGGGACAGATACGCAGTATTTT. It is translated as CASNTGTDTQYF.

The chain couples TRBV7-2 to TRBJ2-7; D perhaps matches TRBD2 (5 bases). V gave up 5 bases and J gave up 4 bases, with 15 bases separating them. Germline assignment: CDR1 SGHTA and CDR2 FQGNSA. The length of the CDR3 is 14 residues. The CDR3 region is CASSLGPSGYEQYF. The CDR3 nucleotides read TGTGCCAGCAGCCTCGGGCCCTCGGGGTACGAGCAGTACTTC.

The chain recombines TRBV7-3 with TRBJ1-2; perhaps TRBD1 as D (6 bases). CDR1 and CDR2 (germline): SGHTA, FQGTGA. V shed 8 bases and J shed 5 bases, with 18 bases lying between them. This CDR3 is built from 14 residues. In DNA, the CDR3 is TGTGCCAGCGGCCTACCCGGACAGAAGTATGGCTACACCTTC. Translating gives CASGLPGQKYGYTF. The variable domain in full, completed from reference TRBV7-3 and TRBJ1-2, reads GAGVSQTPSNKVTEKGKYVELRCDPISGHTALYWYRQSLGQGPEFLIYFQGTGAADDSGLPNDRFFAVRPEGSVSTLKIQRTERGDSAVYLCASGLPGQKYGYTFGSGTRLTVV.

In regard to this clone: Other DNA sequences in the sample encode the same CDR3. The J gene is TRBJ1-1, the V gene TRBV7-9; TRBD1 might be the D (5 bases). Trimming pared 2 bases from V and 0 bases from J, leaving 7 bases between. The CDR3 has 14 residues. Germline V gene lookup returns CDR1 SEHNR and CDR2 FQNEAQ (reference sequence). CDR3 DNA sequence: TGTGCCAGCAGCTTATCAGGGTTGAACACTGAAGCTTTCTTT. Protein: CASSLSGLNTEAFF. The variable domain in full, with the rest retrieved from reference TRBV7-9 and TRBJ1-1, is DTGVSQNPRHKITKRGQNVTFRCDPISEHNRLYWYRQTLGQGPEFLTYFQNEAQLEKSRLLSDRFSAERPKGSFSTLEIQRTEQGDSAMYLCASSLSGLNTEAFFGQGTRLTVV.

This chain uses TRBV19 with TRBJ2-1; TRBD1 aligns across 7 bases. The CDR3 length is 14 residues. Germline CDR1 and CDR2: LNHDA and SQIVND (reference sequence). The V gene end was trimmed by 3 bases and the J gene end by 4 bases; junction bases not matched to a gene: 3. For the CDR3, the DNA is TGTGCCAGTAGTATGAGACAGGGATACAATGAGCAGTTCTTC. Protein sequence: CASSMRQGYNEQFF.

The gene calls are TRBV4-2 and TRBJ2-1; 8 positions match TRBD2. The junction had 4 bases not matched to a gene; V was cut back by 1 base and J by 2 bases. Germline loops: CDR1 LGHNA, CDR2 YNFKEQ. The CDR3 runs to 16 residues. CDR3 sequence reads: CASSQGGGLTYNEQFF. CDR3 bases: TGTGCCAGCAGCCAAGGCGGGGGGCTGACCTACAATGAGCAGTTCTTC.

The V call is TRBV5-6, the J call TRBJ2-3, with a tentative D call TRBD2 (7 bases). The CDR3 contains 14 residues. Germline V gene lookup returns CDR1 SGHDT and CDR2 YYEEEE. Deletions cut 4 bases from V and 6 bases from J, with 15 bases between. The CDR3 is CASSVRGAADTQYF. For the CDR3, the DNA is TGTGCCAGCAGCGTCCGGGGGGCTGCGGATACGCAGTATTTT.

The rearrangement joins TRBV2 to TRBJ2-1; 7 bases map to TRBD2. The CDR3 totals 15 residues. Germline assignment: CDR1 SNHLY and CDR2 FYNNEI. V was clipped by 7 bases and J by 2 bases; unmatched bases: 8. The CDR3 DNA follows: TGTGCCAGCACCGGCTTGGCGGGGGCCTACAATGAGCAGTTCTTC. It is translated as CASTGLAGAYNEQFF.

The rearrangement joins TRBV7-9 to TRBJ2-5; D might be TRBD1 (6 bases). V lost 5 bases and J lost 7, with 14 bases in between. Per the germline V gene, CDR1 is SEHNR and CDR2 is FQNEAQ (reference sequence). This CDR3 is 13 amino acids long. CDR3 amino acids: CASSQGQAGTQYF. The CDR3 nucleotides are TGTGCCAGCAGCCAGGGGCAGGCCGGGACCCAGTACTTC.

J is TRBJ2-3 and V is TRBV29-1, with 7 positions matching TRBD1. The length of the CDR3 is 14 residues. CDR1 is SQVTM and CDR2 is ANQGSEA in the germline V gene. Unmatched junction bases numbered 8, after V lost 6 bases and J lost 2 bases. In nucleotides, the CDR3 is TGCAGCGTCTGGGACAGTGTGAACACAGATACGCAGTATTTT. Translated, it gives CSVWDSVNTDTQYF.

The chain couples TRBV9 to TRBJ2-1; D possibly corresponds to TRBD2 (5 bases). Germline V gene sequence: CDR1 SGDLS, CDR2 YYNGEE. The CDR3 consists of 16 residues. The germline V and J ends were trimmed by 0 bases and 0 bases, with 10 bases remaining between them. CDR3: CASSVAGVSSYNEQFF. CDR3 nucleotide sequence: TGTGCCAGCAGCGTAGCCGGGGTGAGCTCCTACAATGAGCAGTTCTTC.

This chain uses TRBV11-1 with TRBJ2-1; 11 bases are a match to TRBD1. The CDR3 is made up of 15 amino acids. CDR1 SGHAT and CDR2 FQDESV come from the germline V gene (reference sequence). V was pared by 5 bases and J by 10 bases, with 10 bases of the junction left unmatched. This CDR3 reads CASSPGTGGHWEQFF. CDR3 DNA sequence: TGTGCCAGCAGCCCGGGGACAGGGGGGCATTGGGAGCAGTTCTTC.

This clone occurred a few times. This chain connects TRBV7-2 to TRBJ1-1; D gene uncertain. V lost 0 bases and J lost 2, with 10 bases in between. Germline lookup yields CDR1 SGHTA and CDR2 FQGNSA. There are 15 residues in the CDR3. This CDR3 reads CASSLAPGLNTEAFF. DNA of the CDR3: TGTGCCAGCAGCTTAGCGCCGGGTCTAAACACTGAAGCTTTCTTT. Drawing the rest from reference TRBV7-2 and TRBJ1-1, the complete variable domain is GAGVSQSPSNKVTEKGKDVELRCDPISGHTALYWYRQSLGQGLEFLIYFQGNSAPDKSGLPSDRFSAERTGGSVSTLTIQRTQQEDSAVYLCASSLAPGLNTEAFFGQGTRLTVV.